Only a few counts were recorded for the clone carrying this T cell receptor beta chain. Amplification of TCR beta CDR3 regions used RNA as the template. TCR CDR3 regions were first amplified by RT-PCR with HTBI primers. Each CDR3 protein is one row after TCRdb ran MiXCR on the multiplex PCR reads. The sample holds under 350,000 distinct CDR3 sequences; 18% are singletons and the top ten take about half. The diagnoses drew upon clinical symptoms, serum thyroxine and TRAb, thyroid ultrasound and orbital computed tomography. This entry comes from a study of T cells in Graves' hyperthyroidism and ophthalmopathy. V shed 3 bases and J shed 6 bases, with 11 bases lying between them. CDR1 and CDR2 (germline): SGHDN, FVKESK. This CDR3 has 13 residues.

The TCR was taken from a woman aged 45-59 years with Graves' hyperthyroidism. Sequencing was carried out using blood. This chain links TRBV14 with TRBJ1-2; D remains ambiguous. This chain's CDR3 is CASSQRSRHGYTF. The DNA of the CDR3 is TGTGCCAGCAGCCAGCGTTCCAGGCATGGCTACACCTTC.